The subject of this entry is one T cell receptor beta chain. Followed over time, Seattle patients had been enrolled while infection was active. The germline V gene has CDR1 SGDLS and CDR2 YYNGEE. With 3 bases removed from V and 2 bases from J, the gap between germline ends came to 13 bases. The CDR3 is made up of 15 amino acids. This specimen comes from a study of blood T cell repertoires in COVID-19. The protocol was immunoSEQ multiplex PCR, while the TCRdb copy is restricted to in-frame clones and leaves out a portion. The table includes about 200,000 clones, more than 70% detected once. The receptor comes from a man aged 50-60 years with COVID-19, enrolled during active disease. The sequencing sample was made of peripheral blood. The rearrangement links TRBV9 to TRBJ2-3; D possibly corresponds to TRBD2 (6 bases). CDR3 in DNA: TGTGCCAGCAGCGAACGCGGGACCTTCACAGATACGCAGTATTTT. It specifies CASSERGTFTDTQYF. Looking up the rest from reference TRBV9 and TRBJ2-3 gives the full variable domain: DSGVTQTPKHLITATGQRVTLRCSPRSGDLSVYWYQQSLDQGLQFLIQYYNGEERAKGNILERFSAQQFPDLHSELNLSSLELGDSALYFCASSERGTFTDTQYFGPGTRLTVL.